This T cell receptor beta chain was identified in a study of post-analysis software for immune sequencing data. Study summary: Relapsing-remitting, secondary progressive and progressive-relapsing multiple sclerosis were all included among the disease courses.

Germline loops: CDR1 SGHRS, CDR2 YFSETQ. The CDR3 totals 14 residues. Incorporated into the TCR beta cDNA libraries were unique molecular identifiers, which served to reduce PCR and sequencing biases. TCRdb itself ran the PCR reads through MiXCR, one entry per CDR3 protein. This table holds approximately 250,000 distinct CDR3 sequences, 30% to 45% found once. Overall study results and limits: Elevated frequency relative to controls characterized four or five TRBV segments in patients, TRBV5-6, TRBV5-1 and TRBV20-1 among them.

Comment on this clonotype: Its target is not known. A read error may be the cause here, since a much bigger clone is one base away.

Sample: blood. The origin of this receptor is a girl between 10 and 17 years old with multiple sclerosis. The chain joins TRBV5-1 to TRBJ2-5; the D call may be TRBD1 or TRBD2 (6 bases each). CDR3 protein: CASSRGDGKEAQYF. The DNA for the CDR3 is TGCGCCAGCTCGAGGGGGGACGGCAAAGAGGCCCAGTACTTC.